This T cell receptor (beta chain) was found in a study of beta chain features in type 1 diabetes. Study-wide context: Patients shared similar age, gender and cell yields with healthy donors. Study-wide points: VDJ junctions in type 1 diabetes patients carried more deletions and fewer insertions. Amplification by PCR could prefer shorter templates, with the same effect in patients and controls.

This clone was detected only once. Its antigen is unknown. The study reverse transcribed the entire isolated RNA, so it sequenced expressed TCRB transcripts. Some clones are missing from TCRdb's copy, which holds only in-frame ones; the method was immunoSEQ multiplex PCR. The sample has about 370,000 clones, approximately 16% seen once. Germline CDR1 SGHRS, CDR2 YFSETQ. The length of the CDR3 is 14 residues. Trimming left V 0 bases short and J 0 bases short, with 7 bases between. Sort purity for all populations was recorded as exceeding 98%. This clonotype originated in a woman in her late teens or twenties in good health. What was sequenced was naive CD4+ T cells from blood. The V call is TRBV5-1, the J call TRBJ2-7; D possibly corresponds to TRBD1 (6 bases). The CDR3 sequence is CASSLARGSYEQYF. CDR3 bases: TGCGCCAGCAGCTTGGCCAGGGGCTCCTACGAGCAGTACTTC.